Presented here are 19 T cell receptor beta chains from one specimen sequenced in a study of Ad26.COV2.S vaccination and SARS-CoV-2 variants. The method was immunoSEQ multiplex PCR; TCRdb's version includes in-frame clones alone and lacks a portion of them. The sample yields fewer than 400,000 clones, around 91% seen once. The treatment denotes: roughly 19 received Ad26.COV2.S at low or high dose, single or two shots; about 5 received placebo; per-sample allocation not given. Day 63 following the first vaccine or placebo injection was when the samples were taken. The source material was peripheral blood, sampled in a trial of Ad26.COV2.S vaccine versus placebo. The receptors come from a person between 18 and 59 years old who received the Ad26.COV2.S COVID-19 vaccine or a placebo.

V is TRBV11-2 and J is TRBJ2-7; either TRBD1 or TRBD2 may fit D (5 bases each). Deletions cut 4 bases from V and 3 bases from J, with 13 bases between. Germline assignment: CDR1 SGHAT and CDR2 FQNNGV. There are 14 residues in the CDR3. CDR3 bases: TGTGCCAGCAGCTCAAGGGACGGCCACTACGAGCAGTACTTC. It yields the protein CASSSRDGHYEQYF.

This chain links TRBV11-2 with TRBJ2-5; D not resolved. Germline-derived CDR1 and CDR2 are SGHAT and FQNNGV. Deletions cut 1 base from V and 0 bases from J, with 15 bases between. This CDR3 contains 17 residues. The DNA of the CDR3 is TGTGCCAGCAGCTTAGGCCCAAGGTCTACGTACCAAGAGACCCAGTACTTC. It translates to CASSLGPRSTYQETQYF.

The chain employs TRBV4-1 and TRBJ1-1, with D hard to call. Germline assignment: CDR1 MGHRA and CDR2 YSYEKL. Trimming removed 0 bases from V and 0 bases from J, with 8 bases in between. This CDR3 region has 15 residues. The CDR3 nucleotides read TGCGCCAGCAGCCAAGATCTTATGATGAACACTGAAGCTTTCTTT. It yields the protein CASSQDLMMNTEAFF.

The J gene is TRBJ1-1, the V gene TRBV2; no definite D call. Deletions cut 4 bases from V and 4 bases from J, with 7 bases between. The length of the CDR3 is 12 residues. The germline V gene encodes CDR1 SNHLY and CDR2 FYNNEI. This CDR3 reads CASSGRSTEAFF. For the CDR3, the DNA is TGTGCCAGCAGTGGACGGTCCACTGAAGCTTTCTTT.

CDR3 nucleotides: TGTGCCAGCAGTTACGAATCGACAGGGTACAATGAGCAGTTCTTC. It codes for CASSYESTGYNEQFF. The rearrangement joins TRBV6-6 to TRBJ2-1; TRBD1 agrees at 7 bases. V shed 2 bases, J shed 4 bases, and the junction held 5 bases outside the gene matches. In germline, CDR1 is MNHNY, CDR2 SVGAGI (reference sequence). This CDR3 has 15 amino acids.

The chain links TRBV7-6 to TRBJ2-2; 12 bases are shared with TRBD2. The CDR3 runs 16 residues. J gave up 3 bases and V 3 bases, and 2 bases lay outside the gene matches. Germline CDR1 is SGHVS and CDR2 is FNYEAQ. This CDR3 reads CASSFSSGRDTGELFF. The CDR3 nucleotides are TGTGCCAGCAGCTTCTCTAGCGGGAGGGACACCGGGGAGCTGTTTTTT.

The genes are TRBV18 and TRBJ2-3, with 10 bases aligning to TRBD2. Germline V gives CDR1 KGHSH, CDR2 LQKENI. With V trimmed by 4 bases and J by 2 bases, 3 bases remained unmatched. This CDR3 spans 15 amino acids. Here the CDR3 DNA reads TGTGCCAGCTCACAACTAGCGGGGACCACAGATACGCAGTATTTT. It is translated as CASSQLAGTTDTQYF.

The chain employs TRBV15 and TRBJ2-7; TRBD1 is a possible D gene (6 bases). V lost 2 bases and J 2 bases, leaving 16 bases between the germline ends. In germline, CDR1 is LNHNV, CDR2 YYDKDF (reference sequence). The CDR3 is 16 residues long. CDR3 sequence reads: CATSRSGQNNPYEQYF. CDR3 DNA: TGTGCCACCAGCAGATCTGGACAGAATAATCCCTACGAGCAGTACTTC.

The CDR3 coding sequence is TGTGCCAGCAGCTTATTGTCGGGGAGAGGAGAGACCCAGTACTTC. Its protein product is CASSLLSGRGETQYF. The chain carries TRBV11-2 and TRBJ2-5; D possibly corresponds to TRBD2 (5 bases). There are 15 residues in the CDR3. Germline CDR1 and CDR2: SGHAT and FQNNGV. The V and J ends lost 2 bases and 4 bases respectively, with 14 bases between them.

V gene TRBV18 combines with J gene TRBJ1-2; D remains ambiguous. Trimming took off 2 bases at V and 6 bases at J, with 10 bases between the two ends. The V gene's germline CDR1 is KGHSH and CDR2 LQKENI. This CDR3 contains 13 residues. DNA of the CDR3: TGTGCCAGCTCACCAGAAGTCGGGAATGGCTACACCTTC. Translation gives CASSPEVGNGYTF. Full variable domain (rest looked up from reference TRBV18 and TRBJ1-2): NAGVMQNPRHLVRRRGQEARLRCSPMKGHSHVYWYRQLPEEGLKFMVYLQKENIIDESGMPKERFSAEFPKEGPSILRIQQVVRGDSAAYFCASSPEVGNGYTFGSGTRLTVV.

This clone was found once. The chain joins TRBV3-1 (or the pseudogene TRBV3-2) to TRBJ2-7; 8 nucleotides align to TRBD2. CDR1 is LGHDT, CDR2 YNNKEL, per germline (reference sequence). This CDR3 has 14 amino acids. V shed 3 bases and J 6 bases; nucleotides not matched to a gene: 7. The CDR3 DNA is TGTGCCAGCAGCCATGCGGCGGGAGGTCCCGAGCAGTACTTC. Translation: CASSHAAGGPEQYF.

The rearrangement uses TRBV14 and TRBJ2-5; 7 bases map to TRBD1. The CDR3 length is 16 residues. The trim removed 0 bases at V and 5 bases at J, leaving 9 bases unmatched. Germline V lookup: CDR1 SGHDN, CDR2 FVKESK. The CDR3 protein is CASSQDWAGGRETQYF. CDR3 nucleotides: TGTGCCAGCAGCCAAGATTGGGCAGGGGGAAGGGAGACCCAGTACTTC.

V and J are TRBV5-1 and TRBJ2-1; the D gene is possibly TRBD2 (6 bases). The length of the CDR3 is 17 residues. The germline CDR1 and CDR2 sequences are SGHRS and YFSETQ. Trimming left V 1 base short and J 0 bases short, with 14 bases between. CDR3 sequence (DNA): TGCGCCAGCAGCTTGCTTGGTAGCGGAAGCTCCTACAATGAGCAGTTCTTC. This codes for CASSLLGSGSSYNEQFF.

As DNA, the CDR3 is TGTGCCAGCAGTGATTTGATAGCGGCCTACGAGCAGTACTTC. This encodes CASSDLIAAYEQYF. The J gene is TRBJ2-7, the V gene TRBV6-1; perhaps TRBD2 as D (6 bases). The germline gives CDR1 MNHNS, CDR2 SASEGT. CDR3 length: 14 residues. V was clipped by 3 bases and J by 2 bases, with 11 bases between them.

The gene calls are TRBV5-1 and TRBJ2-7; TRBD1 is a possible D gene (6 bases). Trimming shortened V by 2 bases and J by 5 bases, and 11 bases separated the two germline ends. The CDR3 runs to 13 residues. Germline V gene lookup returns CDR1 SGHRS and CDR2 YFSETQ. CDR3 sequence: CASSLWGQNEQYF. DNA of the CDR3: TGCGCCAGCAGCTTATGGGGGCAGAACGAGCAGTACTTC.

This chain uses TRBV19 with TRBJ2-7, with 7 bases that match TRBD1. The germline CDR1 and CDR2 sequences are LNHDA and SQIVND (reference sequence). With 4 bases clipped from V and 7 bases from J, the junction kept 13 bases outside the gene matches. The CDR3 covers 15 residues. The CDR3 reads CASSRRQGSPGEQYF. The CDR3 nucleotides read TGTGCCAGTAGTAGGAGACAGGGTAGTCCGGGAGAGCAGTACTTC.

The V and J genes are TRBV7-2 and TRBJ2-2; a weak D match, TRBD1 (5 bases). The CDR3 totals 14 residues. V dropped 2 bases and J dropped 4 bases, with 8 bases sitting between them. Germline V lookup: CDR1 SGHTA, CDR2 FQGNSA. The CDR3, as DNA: TGTGCCAGCAGCTTACACAGGACCACCGGGGAGCTGTTTTTT. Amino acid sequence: CASSLHRTTGELFF.

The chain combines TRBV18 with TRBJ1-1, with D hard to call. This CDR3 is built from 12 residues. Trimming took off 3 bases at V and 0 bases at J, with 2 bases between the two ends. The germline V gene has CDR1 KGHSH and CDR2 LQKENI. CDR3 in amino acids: CASSPMNTEAFF. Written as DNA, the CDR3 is TGTGCCAGCTCACCCATGAACACTGAAGCTTTCTTT.

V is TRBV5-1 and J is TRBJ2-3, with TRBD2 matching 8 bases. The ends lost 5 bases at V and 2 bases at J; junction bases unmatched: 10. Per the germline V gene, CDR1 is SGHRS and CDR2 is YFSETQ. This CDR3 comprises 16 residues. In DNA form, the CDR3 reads TGCGCCAGCAGTGGTATAGCGGGGATTTTCACAGATACGCAGTATTTT. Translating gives CASSGIAGIFTDTQYF.